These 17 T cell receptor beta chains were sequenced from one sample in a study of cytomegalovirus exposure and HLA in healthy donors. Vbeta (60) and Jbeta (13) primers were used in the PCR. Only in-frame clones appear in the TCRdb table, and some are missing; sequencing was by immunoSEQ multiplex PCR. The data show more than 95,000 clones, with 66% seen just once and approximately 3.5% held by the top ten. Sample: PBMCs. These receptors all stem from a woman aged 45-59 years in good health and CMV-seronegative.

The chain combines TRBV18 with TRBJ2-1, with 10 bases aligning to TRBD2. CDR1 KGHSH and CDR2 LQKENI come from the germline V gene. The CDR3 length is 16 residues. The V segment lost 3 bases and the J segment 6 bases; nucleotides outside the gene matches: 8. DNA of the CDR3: TGTGCCAGCTCACCGAACCCGGCTAGCGGGGGCAATGAGCAGTTCTTC. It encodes CASSPNPASGGNEQFF.

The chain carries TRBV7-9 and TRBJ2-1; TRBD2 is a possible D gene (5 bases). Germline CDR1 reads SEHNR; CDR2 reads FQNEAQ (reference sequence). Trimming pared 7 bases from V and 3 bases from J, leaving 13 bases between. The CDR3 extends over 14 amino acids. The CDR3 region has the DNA TGTGCCAGCATCGCTGGACTGTTCTACAATGAGCAGTTCTTC. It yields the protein CASIAGLFYNEQFF.

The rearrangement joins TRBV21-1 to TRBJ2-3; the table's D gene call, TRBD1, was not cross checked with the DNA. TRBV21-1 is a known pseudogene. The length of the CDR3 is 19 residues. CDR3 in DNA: TGTGCCAGCAGCAAACTACCCGGGACAGACCAACAGAAAACAGATACGCAGTATTTT. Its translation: CASSKLPGTDQQKTDTQYF.

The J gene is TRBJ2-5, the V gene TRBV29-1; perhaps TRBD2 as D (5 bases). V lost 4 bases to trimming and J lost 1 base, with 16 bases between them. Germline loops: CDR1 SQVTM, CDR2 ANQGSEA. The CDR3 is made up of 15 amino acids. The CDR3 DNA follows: TGCAGCGTTGGGGAGACATGGCCCTTCCAAGAGACCCAGTACTTC. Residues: CSVGETWPFQETQYF.

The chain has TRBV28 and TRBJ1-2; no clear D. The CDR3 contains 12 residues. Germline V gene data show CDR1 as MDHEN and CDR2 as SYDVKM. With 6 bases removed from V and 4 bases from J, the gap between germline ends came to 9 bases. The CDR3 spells CASRAPLYGYTF. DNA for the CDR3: TGTGCCAGCAGAGCACCCCTCTATGGCTACACCTTC.

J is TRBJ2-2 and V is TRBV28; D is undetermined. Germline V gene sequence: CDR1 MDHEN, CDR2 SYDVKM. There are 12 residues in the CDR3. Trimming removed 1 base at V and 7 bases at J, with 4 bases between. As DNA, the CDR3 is TGTGCCAGCAGTTTATCCCTCGGGGAGCTGTTTTTT. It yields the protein CASSLSLGELFF.

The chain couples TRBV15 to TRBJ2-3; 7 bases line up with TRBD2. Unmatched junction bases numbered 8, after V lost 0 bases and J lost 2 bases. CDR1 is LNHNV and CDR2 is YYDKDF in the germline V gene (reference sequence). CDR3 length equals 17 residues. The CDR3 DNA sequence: TGTGCCACCAGCAGAGATTTAGCGGGCGCCCACACAGATACGCAGTATTTT. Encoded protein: CATSRDLAGAHTDTQYF.

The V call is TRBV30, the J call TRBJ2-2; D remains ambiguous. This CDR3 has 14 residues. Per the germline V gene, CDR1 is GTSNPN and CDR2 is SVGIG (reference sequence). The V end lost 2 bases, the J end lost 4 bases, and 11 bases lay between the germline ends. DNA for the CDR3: TGTGCCTGGAGTAATGCCCCGGGCACCGGGGAGCTGTTTTTT. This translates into CAWSNAPGTGELFF. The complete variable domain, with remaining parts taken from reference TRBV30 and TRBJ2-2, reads SQTIHQWPATLVQPVGSPLSLECTVEGTSNPNLYWYRQAAGRGLQLLFYSVGIGQISSEVPQNLSASRPQDRQFILSSKKLLLSDSGFYLCAWSNAPGTGELFFGEGSRLTVL.

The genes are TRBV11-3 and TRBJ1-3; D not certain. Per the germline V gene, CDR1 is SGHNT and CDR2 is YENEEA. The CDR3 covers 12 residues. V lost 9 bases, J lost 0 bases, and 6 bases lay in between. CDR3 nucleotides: TGTGCCAGTAGGAGCTCTGGAAACACCATATATTTT. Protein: CASRSSGNTIYF.

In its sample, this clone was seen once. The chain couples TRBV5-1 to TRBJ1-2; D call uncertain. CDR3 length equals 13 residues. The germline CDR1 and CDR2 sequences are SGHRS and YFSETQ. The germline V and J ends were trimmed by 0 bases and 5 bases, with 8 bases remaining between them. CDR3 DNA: TGCGCCAGCAGCTTGGACGGGAGTTATGGCTACACCTTC. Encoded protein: CASSLDGSYGYTF.

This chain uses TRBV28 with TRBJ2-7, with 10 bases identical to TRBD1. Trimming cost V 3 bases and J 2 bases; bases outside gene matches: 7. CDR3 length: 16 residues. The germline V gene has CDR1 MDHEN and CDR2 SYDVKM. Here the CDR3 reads CASSLPGQGIPYEQYF. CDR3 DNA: TGTGCCAGCAGTTTGCCGGGACAGGGGATACCCTACGAGCAGTACTTC.

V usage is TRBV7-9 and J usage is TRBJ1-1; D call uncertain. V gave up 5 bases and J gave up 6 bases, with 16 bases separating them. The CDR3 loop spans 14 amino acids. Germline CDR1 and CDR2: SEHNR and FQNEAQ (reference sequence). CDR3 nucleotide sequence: TGTGCCAGCAGCCCCGGGGTTATGATGGCTGAAGCTTTCTTT. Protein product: CASSPGVMMAEAFF. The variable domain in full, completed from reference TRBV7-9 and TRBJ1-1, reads DTGVSQNPRHKITKRGQNVTFRCDPISEHNRLYWYRQTLGQGPEFLTYFQNEAQLEKSRLLSDRFSAERPKGSFSTLEIQRTEQGDSAMYLCASSPGVMMAEAFFGQGTRLTVV.

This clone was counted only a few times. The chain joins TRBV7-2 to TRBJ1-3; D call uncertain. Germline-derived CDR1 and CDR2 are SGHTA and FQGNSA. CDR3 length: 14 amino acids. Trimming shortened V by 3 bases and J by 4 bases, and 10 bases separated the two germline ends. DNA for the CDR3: TGTGCCAGCAGCTTCCCAGGTCGAGGAAACACCATATATTTT. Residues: CASSFPGRGNTIYF.

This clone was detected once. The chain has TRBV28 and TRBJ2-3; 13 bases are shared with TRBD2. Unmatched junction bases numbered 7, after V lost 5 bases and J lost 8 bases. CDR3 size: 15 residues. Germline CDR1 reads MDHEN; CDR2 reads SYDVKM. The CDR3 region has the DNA TGTGCCAGCAGTAAAGGACTAGCGGGAGTAAGTACGCAGTATTTT. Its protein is CASSKGLAGVSTQYF.

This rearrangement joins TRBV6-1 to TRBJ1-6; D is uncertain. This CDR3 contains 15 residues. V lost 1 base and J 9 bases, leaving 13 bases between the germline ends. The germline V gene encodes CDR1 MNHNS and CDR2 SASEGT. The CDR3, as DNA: TGTGCCAGCAGTGAAGACAGCCTCCAAACTTCACCCCTCCACTTT. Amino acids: CASSEDSLQTSPLHF.

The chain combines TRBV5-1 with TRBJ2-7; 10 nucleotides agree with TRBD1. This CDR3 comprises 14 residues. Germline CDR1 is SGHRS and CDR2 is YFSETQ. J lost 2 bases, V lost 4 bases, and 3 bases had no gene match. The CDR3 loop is CASSVDRGAYEQYF. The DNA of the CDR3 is TGCGCCAGCAGCGTGGACAGGGGGGCCTACGAGCAGTACTTC.

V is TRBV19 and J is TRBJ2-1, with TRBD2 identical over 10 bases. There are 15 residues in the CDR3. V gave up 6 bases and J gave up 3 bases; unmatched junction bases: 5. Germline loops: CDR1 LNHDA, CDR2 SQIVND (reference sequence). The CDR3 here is CASSARTSGYNEQFF. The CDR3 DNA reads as TGTGCCAGTAGCGCAAGGACTAGCGGCTACAATGAGCAGTTCTTC.